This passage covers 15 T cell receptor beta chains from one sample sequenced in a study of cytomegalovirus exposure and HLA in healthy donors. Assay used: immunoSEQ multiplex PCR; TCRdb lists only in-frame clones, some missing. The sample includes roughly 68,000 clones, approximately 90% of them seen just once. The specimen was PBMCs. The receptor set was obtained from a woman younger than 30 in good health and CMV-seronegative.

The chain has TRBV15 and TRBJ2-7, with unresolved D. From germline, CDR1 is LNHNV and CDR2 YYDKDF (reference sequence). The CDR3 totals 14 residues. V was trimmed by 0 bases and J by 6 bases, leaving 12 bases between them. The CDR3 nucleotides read TGTGCCACCAGCAGAGATCGGAGAGTATCCGAGCAGTACTTC. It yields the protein CATSRDRRVSEQYF.

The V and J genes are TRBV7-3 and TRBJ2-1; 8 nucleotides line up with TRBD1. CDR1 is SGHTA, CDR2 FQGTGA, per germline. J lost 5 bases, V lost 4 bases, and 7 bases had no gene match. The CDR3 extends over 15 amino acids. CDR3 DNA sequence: TGTGCCAGCAGCTACGACAGGGGTACTGACAATGAGCAGTTCTTC. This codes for CASSYDRGTDNEQFF.

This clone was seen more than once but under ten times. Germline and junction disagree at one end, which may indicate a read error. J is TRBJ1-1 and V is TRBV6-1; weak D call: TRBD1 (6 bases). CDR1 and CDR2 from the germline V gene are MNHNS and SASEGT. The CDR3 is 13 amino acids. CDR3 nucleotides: TGCCTCACAGGGATAACGGGTTACACTGAAGCTTTCTTT. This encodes CLTGITGYTEAFF.

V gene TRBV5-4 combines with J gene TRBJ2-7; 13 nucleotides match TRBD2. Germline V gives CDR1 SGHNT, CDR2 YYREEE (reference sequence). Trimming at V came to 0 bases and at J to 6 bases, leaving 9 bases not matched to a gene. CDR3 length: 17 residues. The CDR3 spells CASSLGGTSGVLSEQYF. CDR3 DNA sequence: TGTGCCAGCAGCTTGGGAGGGACTAGCGGGGTTCTGAGCGAGCAGTACTTC.

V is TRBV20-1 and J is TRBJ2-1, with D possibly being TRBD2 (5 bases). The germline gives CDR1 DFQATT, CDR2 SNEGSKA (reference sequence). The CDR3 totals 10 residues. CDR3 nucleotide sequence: TGCAGCGTCGCGGAGGATGAGCAGTTCTTC. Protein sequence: CSVAEDEQFF.

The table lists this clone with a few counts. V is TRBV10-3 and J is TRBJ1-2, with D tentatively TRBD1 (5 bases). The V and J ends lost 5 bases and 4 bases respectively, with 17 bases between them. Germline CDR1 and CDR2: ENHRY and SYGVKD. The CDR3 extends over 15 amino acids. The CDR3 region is CAISQDTGGFYGYTF. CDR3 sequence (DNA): TGTGCCATCAGTCAGGACACTGGAGGGTTCTATGGCTACACCTTC.

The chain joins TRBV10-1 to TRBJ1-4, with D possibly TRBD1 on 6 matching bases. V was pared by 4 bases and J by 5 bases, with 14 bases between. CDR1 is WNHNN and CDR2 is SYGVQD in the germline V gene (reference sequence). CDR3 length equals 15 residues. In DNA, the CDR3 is TGCGCCAGCAGTGTGGCGACAGGCGGGAATGAAAAACTGTTTTTT. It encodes CASSVATGGNEKLFF.

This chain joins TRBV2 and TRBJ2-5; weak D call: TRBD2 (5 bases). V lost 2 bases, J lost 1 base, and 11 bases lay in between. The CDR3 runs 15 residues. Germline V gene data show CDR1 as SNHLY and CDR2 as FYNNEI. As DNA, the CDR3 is TGTGCCAGCAGTGAACTCAGAGGGAGCCAAGAGACCCAGTACTTC. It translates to CASSELRGSQETQYF.

DNA for the CDR3: TGTGCCTCTTCCCCGACAAGTAAAGAGACCCAGTACTTC. This encodes CASSPTSKETQYF. The chain employs TRBV19 and TRBJ2-5; D remains ambiguous. V lost 11 bases and J lost 3, with 16 bases in between. From germline, CDR1 is LNHDA and CDR2 SQIVND (reference sequence). CDR3 size: 13 residues.

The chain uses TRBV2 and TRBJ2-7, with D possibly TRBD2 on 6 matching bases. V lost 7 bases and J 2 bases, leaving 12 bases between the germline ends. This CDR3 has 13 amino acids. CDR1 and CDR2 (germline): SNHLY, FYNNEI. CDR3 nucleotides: TGTGCCAGCAAGGGCGGGGCCGCCTACGAGCAGTACTTC. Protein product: CASKGGAAYEQYF.

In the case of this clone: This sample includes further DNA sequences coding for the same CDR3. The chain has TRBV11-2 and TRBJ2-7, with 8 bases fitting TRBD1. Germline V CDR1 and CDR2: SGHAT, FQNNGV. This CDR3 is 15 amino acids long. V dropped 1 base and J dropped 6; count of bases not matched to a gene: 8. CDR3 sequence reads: CASSLGGTGFAEQYF. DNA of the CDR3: TGTGCCAGCAGCTTAGGCGGGACAGGTTTTGCCGAGCAGTACTTC.

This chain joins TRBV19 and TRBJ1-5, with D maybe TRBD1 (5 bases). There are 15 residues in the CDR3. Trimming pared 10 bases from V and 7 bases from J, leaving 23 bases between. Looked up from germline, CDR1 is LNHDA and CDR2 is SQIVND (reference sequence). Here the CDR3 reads CATLTGQGGRQPQHF. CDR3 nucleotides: TGTGCCACTCTCACTGGGCAGGGAGGGAGACAGCCCCAGCATTTT.

The CDR3 is CASSGGRLQYF. The CDR3 nucleotides are TGTGCCAGCAGTGGCGGGCGTTTGCAGTACTTC. This chain connects TRBV5-4 to TRBJ2-7; TRBD2 might be the D (5 bases). CDR3 size: 11 residues. CDR1 is SGHNT, CDR2 YYREEE, per germline (reference sequence). Trimming left V 5 bases short and J 9 bases short, with 12 bases between.

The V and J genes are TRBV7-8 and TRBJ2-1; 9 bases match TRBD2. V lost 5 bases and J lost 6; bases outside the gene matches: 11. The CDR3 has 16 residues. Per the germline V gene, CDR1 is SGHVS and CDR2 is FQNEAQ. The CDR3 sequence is CASSPRLVRGGNEQFF. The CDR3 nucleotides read TGTGCCAGCAGCCCCCGTTTGGTGCGGGGGGGCAATGAGCAGTTCTTC.

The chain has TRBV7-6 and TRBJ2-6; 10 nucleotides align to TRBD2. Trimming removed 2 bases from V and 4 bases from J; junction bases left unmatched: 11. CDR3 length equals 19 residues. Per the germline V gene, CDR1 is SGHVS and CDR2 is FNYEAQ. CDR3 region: CASSLSRSGGLGGANVLTF. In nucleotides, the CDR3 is TGTGCCAGCAGCTTAAGTCGTAGCGGGGGGCTTGGAGGGGCCAACGTCCTGACTTTC.